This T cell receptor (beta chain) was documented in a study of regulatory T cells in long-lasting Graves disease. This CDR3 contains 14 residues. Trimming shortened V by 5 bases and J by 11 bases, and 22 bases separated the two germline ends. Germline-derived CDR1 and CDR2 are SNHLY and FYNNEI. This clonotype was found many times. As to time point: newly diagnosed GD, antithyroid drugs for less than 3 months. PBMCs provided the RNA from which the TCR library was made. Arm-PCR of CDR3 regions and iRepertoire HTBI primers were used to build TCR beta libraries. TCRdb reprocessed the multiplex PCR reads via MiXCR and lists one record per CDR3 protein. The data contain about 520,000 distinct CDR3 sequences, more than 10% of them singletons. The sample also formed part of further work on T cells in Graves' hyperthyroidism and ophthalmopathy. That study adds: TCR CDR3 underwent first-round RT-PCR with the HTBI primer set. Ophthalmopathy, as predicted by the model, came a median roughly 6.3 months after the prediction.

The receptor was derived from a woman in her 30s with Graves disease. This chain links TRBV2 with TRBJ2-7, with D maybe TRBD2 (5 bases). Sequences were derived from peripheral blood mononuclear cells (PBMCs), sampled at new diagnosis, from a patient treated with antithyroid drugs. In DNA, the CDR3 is TGTGCCAGCAGTCCATATATCAACACGGGGTGGGAGTACTTC. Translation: CASSPYINTGWEYF.